The 19 T cell receptor beta chains below come from one sample, sequenced in a study of cytomegalovirus exposure and HLA in healthy donors. In the PCR, 60 Vbeta and 13 Jbeta primers were used. The table came from immunoSEQ multiplex PCR; TCRdb's copy has only in-frame clones and leaves some out. Among about 160,000 clones listed, less than 90% were seen once. Material for sequencing was PBMCs. The receptor source for this set is a man in his fifties or sixties in good health and CMV-seropositive.

The chain joins TRBV4-2 to TRBJ2-3; the D gene is possibly TRBD2 (5 bases). CDR3 length: 16 residues. Germline CDR1 LGHNA, CDR2 YNFKEQ. Deletions cut 1 base from V and 0 bases from J, with 11 bases between. Here the CDR3 reads CASSQGLSSSTDTQYF. Here the CDR3 DNA reads TGTGCCAGCAGCCAAGGACTATCATCTAGCACAGATACGCAGTATTTT.

The V and J genes are TRBV6-1 and TRBJ2-2, with D tentatively TRBD1 (5 bases). Trimming pared 4 bases from V and 6 bases from J, leaving 12 bases between. The CDR3 runs 14 residues. CDR1 and CDR2 from the germline V gene are MNHNS and SASEGT. Written as DNA, the CDR3 is TGTGCCAGCAGTGTATTAGGGGTTGCCGGGGAGCTGTTTTTT. Protein sequence: CASSVLGVAGELFF.

In nucleotides, the CDR3 is TGTGCCAGCAGCCAATCAAGCGGGAGTTGGAATGAGCAGTTCTTC. It yields the protein CASSQSSGSWNEQFF. The chain links TRBV14 to TRBJ2-1; 8 bases agree with TRBD2. Per the germline V gene, CDR1 is SGHDN and CDR2 is FVKESK. The CDR3 loop spans 15 amino acids. V gave up 2 bases and J gave up 7 bases; unmatched junction bases: 7.

The chain couples TRBV15 to TRBJ2-5; 7 bases are a match to TRBD1. The DNA matches TRBJ2-7 better at its end, which makes the J call doubtful. CDR3 length: 15 residues. CDR1 and CDR2 (germline): LNHNV, YYDKDF (reference sequence). CDR3 sequence (DNA): TGTGCCACCAGCAGAGCCCGGGACAGTCCCTACGAGCAGTACTTC. It codes for CATSRARDSPYEQYF.

V is TRBV30 and J is TRBJ1-1; the D gene is possibly TRBD1 (6 bases). CDR3 length: 11 amino acids. Between the trimmed V and J ends, which lost 0 bases and 7 bases, there was a span of 6 bases. Germline CDR1 reads GTSNPN; CDR2 reads SVGIG (reference sequence). The CDR3 coding sequence is TGTGCCTGGAGTGTGGACAGTGAAGCTTTCTTT. Protein: CAWSVDSEAFF.

The gene calls are TRBV5-1 and TRBJ2-1; 10 bases align to TRBD2. Trimming removed 4 bases from V and 4 bases from J; junction bases left unmatched: 5. CDR1 is SGHRS, CDR2 YFSETQ, per germline. The length of the CDR3 is 15 residues. The CDR3 DNA reads as TGCGCCAGCAGCCGGACTAGCGGAGTATACAATGAGCAGTTCTTC. It codes for CASSRTSGVYNEQFF.

The chain carries TRBV6-5 and TRBJ1-5, with TRBD1 matching 8 bases. The V gene end was trimmed by 4 bases and the J gene end by 2 bases; junction bases not matched to a gene: 1. The CDR3 extends over 14 amino acids. The germline gives CDR1 MNHEY, CDR2 SVGAGI. CDR3 nucleotides: TGTGCCAGCAGTTCGACAGGGGGCAATCAGCCCCAGCATTTT. Encoded protein: CASSSTGGNQPQHF.

This sequence joins TRBV7-9 and TRBJ2-1, with 10 positions matching TRBD2. Germline V lookup: CDR1 SEHNR, CDR2 FQNEAQ (reference sequence). The V gene end was trimmed by 5 bases and the J gene end by 0 bases; junction bases not matched to a gene: 1. The CDR3 is made up of 15 amino acids. The DNA for the CDR3 is TGTGCCAGCAGCGGGACTAGCGCCTCCTACAATGAGCAGTTCTTC. Encoded protein: CASSGTSASYNEQFF.

The chain is built from TRBV5-1 and TRBJ2-1, with TRBD1 identical over 12 bases. CDR3 size: 15 residues. V lost 3 bases and J lost 10; bases outside the gene matches: 8. Germline V CDR1 and CDR2: SGHRS, YFSETQ. CDR3 DNA: TGCGCCAGCAGCTCCGGGACAGGGGGCTTTAGAGAGCAGTTCTTC. Protein product: CASSSGTGGFREQFF.

This clone was counted a few times. The CDR3 DNA follows: TGTGCCAGCAGCTTGGAGCACCAGGGTTTCGTCGAGCAGTACTTC. Residues: CASSLEHQGFVEQYF. The J gene is TRBJ2-7, the V gene TRBV5-5; D perhaps matches TRBD1 (5 bases). Trimming left V 0 bases short and J 6 bases short, with 16 bases between. This CDR3 has 15 amino acids. Germline assignment: CDR1 SGHKS and CDR2 YYEKEE (reference sequence).

This rearrangement joins TRBV28 to TRBJ2-1; D perhaps matches TRBD1 (7 bases). Germline assignment: CDR1 MDHEN and CDR2 SYDVKM. The CDR3 is made up of 15 amino acids. With 5 bases removed from V and 9 bases from J, the gap between germline ends came to 20 bases. The DNA of the CDR3 is TGTGCCAGCAGTCCCGGTGACAGGGACTTGGGTGAGCAGTTCTTC. This encodes CASSPGDRDLGEQFF. The entire variable domain, with the rest obtained from reference TRBV28 and TRBJ2-1, is as follows: DVKVTQSSRYLVKRTGEKVFLECVQDMDHENMFWYRQDPGLGLRLIYFSYDVKMKEKGDIPEGYSVSREKKERFSLILESASTNQTSMYLCASSPGDRDLGEQFFGPGTRLTVL.

The V and J genes are TRBV6-1 and TRBJ2-5; possibly TRBD2 for D (5 bases). The CDR3 loop spans 14 amino acids. Germline V gene lookup returns CDR1 MNHNS and CDR2 SASEGT. Deletions cut 2 bases from V and 2 bases from J, with 9 bases between. The CDR3 nucleotides read TGTGCCAGCAGTGAAAGCCGGGGTCAAGAGACCCAGTACTTC. Translation: CASSESRGQETQYF.

V and J are TRBV7-9 and TRBJ2-1; TRBD2 agrees at 10 bases. The CDR3 is made up of 15 amino acids. Losses at the gene ends were 1 base for V and 6 bases for J; bases not matched to a gene: 3. Germline V gene sequence: CDR1 SEHNR, CDR2 FQNEAQ (reference sequence). The CDR3, as DNA: TGTGCCAGCAGCTTAGGAGCGGGAGGGCCCAATGAGCAGTTCTTC. Protein sequence: CASSLGAGGPNEQFF.

The CDR3 protein is CASSGSAGGSSGEQYF. For the CDR3, the DNA is TGTGCCAGCAGCGGGAGTGCGGGGGGGAGTTCGGGCGAGCAGTACTTC. The V call is TRBV9, the J call TRBJ2-7; TRBD2 agrees at 9 bases. Losses at the gene ends were 3 bases for V and 6 bases for J; bases not matched to a gene: 13. This CDR3 contains 16 residues. The germline V gene encodes CDR1 SGDLS and CDR2 YYNGEE. Full variable domain (rest looked up from reference TRBV9 and TRBJ2-7): DSGVTQTPKHLITATGQRVTLRCSPRSGDLSVYWYQQSLDQGLQFLIQYYNGEERAKGNILERFSAQQFPDLHSELNLSSLELGDSALYFCASSGSAGGSSGEQYFGPGTRLTVT.

The V gene is TRBV6-6, the J gene TRBJ2-3; 10 nucleotides match TRBD2. Germline V gene data show CDR1 as MNHNY and CDR2 as SVGAGI (reference sequence). This CDR3 comprises 16 residues. After removal of 0 bases from V and 0 bases from J, the junction contained 0 bases not matched to a gene. The CDR3: CASSYSGLASTDTQYF. CDR3 DNA: TGTGCCAGCAGTTACTCGGGACTAGCGAGCACAGATACGCAGTATTTT.

The sample holds a few counts of this clone. The gene calls are TRBV5-6 and TRBJ2-7; TRBD1 aligns across 8 bases. With 0 bases clipped from V and 7 bases from J, the junction kept 9 bases outside the gene matches. Germline assignment: CDR1 SGHDT and CDR2 YYEEEE. The CDR3 spans 15 residues. CDR3 protein: CASSLAPTGVGEQYF. The CDR3 nucleotides read TGTGCCAGCAGCTTGGCCCCGACAGGGGTAGGGGAGCAGTACTTC.

This clone was picked up a small number of times. This chain links TRBV27 with TRBJ2-7, with TRBD1 matching over 7 bases. The CDR3 spans 13 residues. The trim removed 6 bases at V and 3 bases at J, leaving 5 bases unmatched. Per germline, CDR1 MNHEY and CDR2 SMNVEV (reference sequence). The CDR3 region is CASSPDRFYEQYF. CDR3 sequence (DNA): TGTGCCAGCAGCCCGGACAGGTTCTACGAGCAGTACTTC.

The chain couples TRBV7-3 to TRBJ2-7; 8 bases are a match to TRBD1. Germline loops: CDR1 SGHTA, CDR2 FQGTGA. CDR3 size: 13 residues. Unmatched junction bases numbered 1, after V lost 3 bases and J lost 3 bases. CDR3 nucleotide sequence: TGTGCCAGCAGCTTCGGACAGGGCTACGAGCAGTACTTC. It encodes CASSFGQGYEQYF.

The CDR3 bases are TGTGCCACCTCCCTAGACAGGGAAGTAAAGCCCCAGCATTTT. This encodes CATSLDREVKPQHF. The chain has TRBV15 and TRBJ1-5; 7 bases map to TRBD1. Trimming removed 8 bases from V and 8 bases from J; junction bases left unmatched: 12. Germline V lookup: CDR1 LNHNV, CDR2 YYDKDF (reference sequence). CDR3 length: 14 amino acids.